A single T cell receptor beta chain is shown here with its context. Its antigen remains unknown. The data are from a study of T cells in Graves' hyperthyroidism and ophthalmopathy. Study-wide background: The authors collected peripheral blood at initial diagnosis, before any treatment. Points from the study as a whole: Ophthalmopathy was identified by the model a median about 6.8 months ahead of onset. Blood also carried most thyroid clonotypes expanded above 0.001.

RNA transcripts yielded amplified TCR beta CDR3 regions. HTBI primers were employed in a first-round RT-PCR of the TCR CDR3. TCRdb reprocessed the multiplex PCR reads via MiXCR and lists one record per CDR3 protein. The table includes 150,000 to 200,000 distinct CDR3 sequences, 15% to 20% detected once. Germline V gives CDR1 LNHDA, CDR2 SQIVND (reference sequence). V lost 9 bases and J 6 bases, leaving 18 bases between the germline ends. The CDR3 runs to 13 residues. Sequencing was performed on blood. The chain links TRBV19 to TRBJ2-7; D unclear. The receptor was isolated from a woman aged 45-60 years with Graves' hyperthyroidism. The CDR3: CASRNLLIPEQYF. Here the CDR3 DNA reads TGTGCCAGCAGGAACCTCTTAATTCCCGAGCAGTACTTC.